This T cell receptor beta chain stems from a study of T cell responses to AZD1222 COVID-19 vaccine. Assay used: immunoSEQ multiplex PCR; TCRdb lists only in-frame clones, some missing. The sample has about 81,000 clones, about 89% seen once. The CDR3 runs to 14 residues. CDR1 and CDR2 (germline): MNHEY, SVGAGI. Trimming shortened V by 0 bases and J by 9 bases, and 14 bases separated the two germline ends. This clone has only a few counts. This material consisted of peripheral blood, taken 28 days after the second AZD1222 dose. V is TRBV6-5 and J is TRBJ1-1; perhaps TRBD1 as D (5 bases). This TCR came from an adult who received the AZD1222 COVID-19 vaccine. The CDR3 nucleotides read TGTGCCAGCAGTTACTCTGGGGCTCCACCTCAAGCTTTCTTT. This codes for CASSYSGAPPQAFF.